Below, 29 T cell receptor beta chains from the same sample are listed, as sequenced in a study of shared clonotypes between healthy human individuals. TCRdb's copy holds only in-frame clones and misses some; the assay was immunoSEQ multiplex PCR. Seen here are hundreds of thousands of clones, about 96% observed once, and the top ten hold about 0.06%. Specimen: naive CD4+ T cells sorted from blood. Stated subset: CD45RA+ positively selected. These receptor sequences come from a woman under 40 in good health.

The chain carries TRBV6-5 and TRBJ2-5; no firm D call. V was trimmed by 7 bases and J by 1 base, leaving 13 bases between them. Looked up from germline, CDR1 is MNHEY and CDR2 is SVGAGI. The length of the CDR3 is 14 residues. CDR3 in DNA: TGTGCCAGCACCAAGCCCGGGCCCCAAGAGACCCAGTACTTC. Translating gives CASTKPGPQETQYF.

CDR3 sequence (DNA): TGTGCCAGCAGCAGACGGGACCCCCAAGAGACCCAGTACTTC. It yields the protein CASSRRDPQETQYF. The rearrangement uses TRBV9 and TRBJ2-5; either TRBD1 or TRBD2 may supply D (5 bases each). This CDR3 has 14 amino acids. Trimming stripped 4 bases from V and 1 base from J, with 11 bases between. The V gene's germline CDR1 is SGDLS and CDR2 YYNGEE. The full variable domain, with the rest looked up from reference TRBV9 and TRBJ2-5, is DSGVTQTPKHLITATGQRVTLRCSPRSGDLSVYWYQQSLDQGLQFLIQYYNGEERAKGNILERFSAQQFPDLHSELNLSSLELGDSALYFCASSRRDPQETQYFGPGTRLLVL.

The chain is built from TRBV7-9 and TRBJ2-7; 10 bases agree with TRBD2. V gave up 1 base and J gave up 6 bases; unmatched junction bases: 6. This CDR3 has 15 residues. Germline CDR1 is SEHNR and CDR2 is FQNEAQ (reference sequence). In nucleotides, the CDR3 is TGTGCCAGCAGCTTAGGGCGTCAGCGGGAGGGCGAGCAGTACTTC. Translation gives CASSLGRQREGEQYF.

The rearrangement links TRBV10-2 to TRBJ1-5; tentative D call: TRBD1 (5 bases). The length of the CDR3 is 14 residues. The ends were cut back, 2 bases at V and 6 bases at J, with 11 bases in the middle. Germline values: CDR1 WSHSY, CDR2 SAAADI. CDR3 DNA sequence: TGCGCCAGCAGTGAGGGTGGGGGGTTTCAGCCCCAGCATTTT. Amino acids: CASSEGGGFQPQHF.

The chain employs TRBV5-1 and TRBJ2-7; unclear D gene. The CDR3 loop spans 19 amino acids. Trimming removed 3 bases from V and 2 bases from J, with 27 bases in between. Germline values: CDR1 SGHRS, CDR2 YFSETQ. CDR3 sequence (DNA): TGCGCCAGCAGCTCCAGGAGTGCGACTTTTCCGCAGGTAGCCTACGAGCAGTACTTC. It yields the protein CASSSRSATFPQVAYEQYF. The variable domain in full, with the rest retrieved from reference TRBV5-1 and TRBJ2-7, is KAGVTQTPRYLIKTRGQQVTLSCSPISGHRSVSWYQQTPGQGLQFLFEYFSETQRNKGNFPGRFSGRQFSNSRSEMNVSTLELGDSALYLCASSSRSATFPQVAYEQYFGPGTRLTVT.

Regarding this clone: Other DNA sequences in the same sample also yield this CDR3. This chain links TRBV18 with TRBJ2-7; weak D call: TRBD1 (6 bases). CDR3 length: 13 residues. Germline V gives CDR1 KGHSH, CDR2 LQKENI. Trimming took off 3 bases at V and 2 bases at J, with 8 bases between the two ends. CDR3 bases: TGTGCCAGCTCACCCAGACAGGCCTACGAGCAGTACTTC. This encodes CASSPRQAYEQYF.

The chain uses TRBV9 and TRBJ2-1; tentative D call: TRBD2 (5 bases). Germline V lookup: CDR1 SGDLS, CDR2 YYNGEE. This CDR3 is 14 amino acids long. V was trimmed by 1 base and J by 9 bases, leaving 14 bases between them. The CDR3 loop reads CASSVSGGMLEQFF. As DNA, the CDR3 is TGTGCCAGCAGCGTAAGCGGTGGTATGCTTGAGCAGTTCTTC.

The chain carries TRBV5-4 and TRBJ2-3, with TRBD1 matching over 10 bases. J was trimmed by 3 bases and V by 4 bases; bases with no gene match: 8. This CDR3 comprises 16 residues. CDR1 and CDR2 from the germline V gene are SGHNT and YYREEE (reference sequence). The CDR3 sequence: CASSGGTGVLTDTQYF. The CDR3 coding sequence is TGTGCCAGCAGCGGGGGGACAGGGGTTTTGACAGATACGCAGTATTTT. The full variable domain, in which reference TRBV5-4 and TRBJ2-3 provide the parts outside the CDR3, is ETGVTQSPTHLIKTRGQQVTLRCSSQSGHNTVSWYQQALGQGPQFIFQYYREEENGRGNFPPRFSGLQFPNYSSELNVNALELDDSALYLCASSGGTGVLTDTQYFGPGTRLTVL.

The V gene is TRBV7-3, the J gene TRBJ2-1; TRBD2 matches 7 bases. The junction had 1 base not matched to a gene; V was cut back by 1 base and J by 10 bases. The CDR3 loop spans 12 amino acids. Germline V gene lookup returns CDR1 SGHTA and CDR2 FQGTGA. CDR3 coding DNA: TGTGCCAGCAGCTTAAACGGGAGGGAGCAGTTCTTC. This encodes CASSLNGREQFF.

The V and J genes are TRBV15 and TRBJ2-7; 7 bases agree with TRBD1. Per germline, CDR1 LNHNV and CDR2 YYDKDF (reference sequence). The CDR3 spans 15 residues. The V gene end was trimmed by 3 bases and the J gene end by 4 bases; junction bases not matched to a gene: 9. The DNA of the CDR3 is TGTGCCACCAGCAGGAGGGGGACAGACCTATACGAGCAGTACTTC. Its translation is CATSRRGTDLYEQYF.

The chain carries TRBV13 and TRBJ1-2; D is unclear. Trimming shortened V by 1 base and J by 8 bases, and 14 bases separated the two germline ends. The V gene's germline CDR1 is PRHDT and CDR2 FYEKMQ (reference sequence). The CDR3 contains 14 residues. The CDR3 here is CASSLDAEVTGYTF. The CDR3 DNA follows: TGTGCCAGCAGCTTAGATGCAGAAGTTACGGGCTACACCTTC.

The chain carries TRBV11-2 and TRBJ2-1; D may be TRBD1 or TRBD2 (5 bases each). V was clipped by 1 base and J by 15 bases, with 16 bases between them. The CDR3 runs 13 residues. Germline V gene sequence: CDR1 SGHAT, CDR2 FQNNGV. This chain's CDR3 is CASSLAGTPSPFF. DNA of the CDR3: TGTGCCAGCAGCTTAGCGGGGACCCCCTCCCCGTTCTTC.

V gene TRBV4-1 combines with J gene TRBJ1-3; D uncertain. CDR1 is MGHRA and CDR2 is YSYEKL in the germline V gene. V was trimmed by 0 bases and J by 4 bases, leaving 19 bases between them. CDR3 length equals 18 residues. CDR3 nucleotides: TGCGCCAGCAGCCAAGATAAGAAGTTTTCGACGGACGGAAACACCATATATTTT. Translating gives CASSQDKKFSTDGNTIYF.

The chain recombines TRBV7-3 with TRBJ2-3; possibly TRBD1 for D (6 bases). Trimming took off 3 bases at V and 5 bases at J, with 12 bases between the two ends. This CDR3 has 14 amino acids. CDR1 SGHTA and CDR2 FQGTGA come from the germline V gene. The CDR3, as DNA: TGTGCCAGCAGCTTTTACAGGGTGTTAGATACGCAGTATTTT. This sequence encodes CASSFYRVLDTQYF.

The gene calls are TRBV6-1 and TRBJ2-7, with a tentative D call TRBD1 (5 bases). Trimming removed 6 bases from V and 4 bases from J, with 13 bases in between. Germline V gene sequence: CDR1 MNHNS, CDR2 SASEGT. This CDR3 is built from 13 residues. The CDR3 bases are TGTGCCAGCAGGAAACAGGAAGAGTACGAGCAGTACTTC. Protein: CASRKQEEYEQYF.

This clone is a singleton in its sample. The chain uses TRBV6-1 and TRBJ2-7; the D gene is possibly TRBD1 (5 bases). The germline CDR1 and CDR2 sequences are MNHNS and SASEGT. There are 13 residues in the CDR3. V lost 6 bases to trimming and J lost 2 bases, with 11 bases between them. This chain's CDR3 is CASSRDSTYEQYF. CDR3 in DNA: TGTGCCAGCAGCCGAGACAGCACCTACGAGCAGTACTTC.

This sequence joins TRBV7-9 and TRBJ1-4, with D tentatively TRBD1 (5 bases). V lost 5 bases and J 7 bases, leaving 17 bases between the germline ends. CDR1 is SEHNR, CDR2 FQNEAQ, per germline (reference sequence). This CDR3 spans 15 amino acids. The DNA for the CDR3 is TGTGCCAGCAGCATGGCGGGGGTAATAGGTGAAAAACTGTTTTTT. This codes for CASSMAGVIGEKLFF. The full variable domain, with the rest looked up from reference TRBV7-9 and TRBJ1-4, is DTGVSQNPRHKITKRGQNVTFRCDPISEHNRLYWYRQTLGQGPEFLTYFQNEAQLEKSRLLSDRFSAERPKGSFSTLEIQRTEQGDSAMYLCASSMAGVIGEKLFFGSGTQLSVL.

The chain has TRBV19 and TRBJ2-2; TRBD2 might be the D (6 bases). Germline-derived CDR1 and CDR2 are LNHDA and SQIVND (reference sequence). Trimming left V 8 bases short and J 1 base short, with 23 bases between. This CDR3 is 18 amino acids long. CDR3 sequence (DNA): TGTGCCAGTGCCCCTCCCGAAGGCGGCGGGGAGAACACCGGGGAGCTGTTTTTT. Residues: CASAPPEGGGENTGELFF.

CDR3: CASRSTGNTEAFF. The DNA for the CDR3 is TGTGCCAGCAGGTCAACAGGGAACACTGAAGCTTTCTTT. The rearrangement joins TRBV5-5 to TRBJ1-1; D may be TRBD1 (5 bases). Germline CDR1 SGHKS, CDR2 YYEKEE (reference sequence). Trimming stripped 5 bases from V and 1 base from J, with 9 bases between. There are 13 residues in the CDR3.

J is TRBJ2-3 and V is TRBV5-1; perhaps TRBD2 as D (5 bases). Trimming left V 0 bases short and J 0 bases short, with 14 bases between. Germline CDR1 and CDR2: SGHRS and YFSETQ. The CDR3 loop spans 17 amino acids. The CDR3 loop is CASSLGPLGSSTDTQYF. The CDR3 DNA reads TGCGCCAGCAGCTTGGGACCACTAGGCTCTAGCACAGATACGCAGTATTTT.

The chain combines TRBV5-1 with TRBJ2-7; no definite D call. CDR3 length equals 19 residues. The ends were cut back, 4 bases at V and 3 bases at J, with 29 bases in the middle. Germline-derived CDR1 and CDR2 are SGHRS and YFSETQ. For the CDR3, the DNA is TGCGCCAGCAGCCTAAGGACGGGTGGTGGCCTTGCTACTCACTACGAGCAGTACTTC. Its protein product is CASSLRTGGGLATHYEQYF.

CDR3 sequence: CASSPTVDRSSYEQYF. CDR3 nucleotides: TGCGCCAGCAGCCCAACCGTCGACAGGAGCTCCTACGAGCAGTACTTC. The J gene is TRBJ2-7, the V gene TRBV4-1, with D possibly being TRBD1 (6 bases). In germline, CDR1 is MGHRA, CDR2 YSYEKL. This CDR3 contains 16 residues. With 4 bases removed from V and 0 bases from J, the gap between germline ends came to 16 bases.

The V gene is TRBV19, the J gene TRBJ1-2; D is unclear. Germline V CDR1 and CDR2: LNHDA, SQIVND (reference sequence). This CDR3 has 12 amino acids. V was shortened by 1 base and J by 4 bases, with 4 bases between the two germline ends. Here the CDR3 DNA reads TGTGCCAGTAGTATAGCCGGCTATGGCTACACCTTC. Translated: CASSIAGYGYTF.

The CDR3 protein is CASSAPSGVNTGELFF. CDR3 bases: TGTGCCAGCAGTGCCCCCAGCGGGGTGAACACCGGGGAGCTGTTTTTT. The V gene is TRBV28, the J gene TRBJ2-2, with TRBD2 matching 7 bases. Looked up from germline, CDR1 is MDHEN and CDR2 is SYDVKM. Trimming took 5 bases from V and 1 from J; bases not matched to a gene: 7. There are 16 residues in the CDR3. The full variable domain, with the rest looked up from reference TRBV28 and TRBJ2-2, is DVKVTQSSRYLVKRTGEKVFLECVQDMDHENMFWYRQDPGLGLRLIYFSYDVKMKEKGDIPEGYSVSREKKERFSLILESASTNQTSMYLCASSAPSGVNTGELFFGEGSRLTVL.

V and J are TRBV18 and TRBJ1-5, with D possibly matching TRBD1 (6 bases). The CDR3 is made up of 13 amino acids. The germline CDR1 and CDR2 sequences are KGHSH and LQKENI. The V end was cut by 5 bases, the J end by 4 bases, with 9 bases between. CDR3 coding DNA: TGTGCCAGCTCAGTACAGGGAAATCAGCCCCAGCATTTT. Translating gives CASSVQGNQPQHF.

The rearrangement uses TRBV11-2 and TRBJ1-1; 8 bases align to TRBD1. Losses at the gene ends were 5 bases for V and 1 base for J; bases not matched to a gene: 15. The CDR3 totals 18 residues. Germline values: CDR1 SGHAT, CDR2 FQNNGV. CDR3 in amino acids: CASSPYRGLLLRNTEAFF. In nucleotides, the CDR3 is TGTGCCAGCAGCCCATACAGGGGGTTGTTATTGAGGAACACTGAAGCTTTCTTT.

J is TRBJ2-1 and V is TRBV30; TRBD2 agrees at 11 bases. V was clipped by 0 bases and J by 5 bases; unmatched bases: 12. This CDR3 has 18 amino acids. CDR1 and CDR2 (germline): GTSNPN, SVGIG (reference sequence). In DNA, the CDR3 is TGTGCCTGGAGTGTATGGGCTAGCGGGAGGAGGTGGGACAATGAGCAGTTCTTC. Translated, it gives CAWSVWASGRRWDNEQFF.

The rearrangement links TRBV28 to TRBJ2-7; 8 bases are shared with TRBD2. The V gene end was trimmed by 7 bases and the J gene end by 4 bases; junction bases not matched to a gene: 3. The CDR3 is 12 residues long. The germline CDR1 and CDR2 sequences are MDHEN and SYDVKM. In DNA form, the CDR3 reads TGTGCCAGCAAATCGGGAGGGTACGAGCAGTACTTC. This codes for CASKSGGYEQYF.

The rearrangement uses TRBV7-2 and TRBJ1-2, with no clear D. Trimming took off 7 bases at V and 4 bases at J, with 16 bases between the two ends. The germline V gene encodes CDR1 SGHTA and CDR2 FQGNSA. The CDR3 has 14 amino acids. The CDR3 sequence is CASTALRLGYGYTF. The CDR3 DNA sequence: TGTGCCAGCACCGCCCTGCGGCTTGGCTATGGCTACACCTTC.